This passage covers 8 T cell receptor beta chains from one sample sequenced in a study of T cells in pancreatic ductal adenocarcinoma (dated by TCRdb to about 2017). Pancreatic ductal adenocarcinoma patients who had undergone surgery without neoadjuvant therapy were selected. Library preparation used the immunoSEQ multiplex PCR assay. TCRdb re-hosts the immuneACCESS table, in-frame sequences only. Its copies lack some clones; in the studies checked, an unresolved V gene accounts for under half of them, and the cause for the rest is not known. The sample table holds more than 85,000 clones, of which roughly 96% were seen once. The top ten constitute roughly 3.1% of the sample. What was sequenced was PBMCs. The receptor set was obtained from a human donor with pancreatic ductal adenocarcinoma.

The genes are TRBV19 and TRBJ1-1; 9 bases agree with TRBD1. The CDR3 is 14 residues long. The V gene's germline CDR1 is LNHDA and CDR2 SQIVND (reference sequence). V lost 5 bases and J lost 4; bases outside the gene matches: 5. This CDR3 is CASSEDRGGTEAFF. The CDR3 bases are TGTGCCAGTAGTGAGGACAGGGGTGGCACTGAAGCTTTCTTT.

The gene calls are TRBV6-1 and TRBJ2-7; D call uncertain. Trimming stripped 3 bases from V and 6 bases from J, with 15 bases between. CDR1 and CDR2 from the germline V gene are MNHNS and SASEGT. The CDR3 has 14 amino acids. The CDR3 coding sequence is TGTGCCAGCAGTGAGATGGTGACTTCGGGCGAGCAGTACTTC. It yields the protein CASSEMVTSGEQYF.

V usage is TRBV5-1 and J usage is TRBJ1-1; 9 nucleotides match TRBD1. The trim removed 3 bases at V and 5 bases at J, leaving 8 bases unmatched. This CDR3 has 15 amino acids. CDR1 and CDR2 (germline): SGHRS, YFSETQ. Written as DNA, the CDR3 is TGCGCCAGCAGCTCACAACAGGGGGCGCAGACTGAAGCTTTCTTT. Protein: CASSSQQGAQTEAFF.

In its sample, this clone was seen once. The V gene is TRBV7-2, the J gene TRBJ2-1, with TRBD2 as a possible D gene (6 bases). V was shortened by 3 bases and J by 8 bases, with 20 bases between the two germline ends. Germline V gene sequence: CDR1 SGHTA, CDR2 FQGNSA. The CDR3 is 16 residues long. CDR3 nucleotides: TGTGCCAGCAGCTTGATGGCTAGCGAAGGTATCTATGAGCAGTTCTTC. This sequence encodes CASSLMASEGIYEQFF.

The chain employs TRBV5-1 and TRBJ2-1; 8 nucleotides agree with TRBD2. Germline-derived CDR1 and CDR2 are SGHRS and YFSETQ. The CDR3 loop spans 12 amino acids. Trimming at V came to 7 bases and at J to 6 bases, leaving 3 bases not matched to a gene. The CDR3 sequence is CASSREGNEQFF. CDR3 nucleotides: TGCGCCAGCTCCCGGGAGGGCAATGAGCAGTTCTTC.

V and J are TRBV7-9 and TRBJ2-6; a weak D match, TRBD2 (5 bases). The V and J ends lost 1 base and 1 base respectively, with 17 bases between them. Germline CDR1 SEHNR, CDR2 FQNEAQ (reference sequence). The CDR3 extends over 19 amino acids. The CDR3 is CASSLGGSAGSSGANVLTF. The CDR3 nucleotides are TGTGCCAGCAGCTTAGGCGGGTCGGCGGGCAGTTCTGGGGCCAACGTCCTGACTTTC. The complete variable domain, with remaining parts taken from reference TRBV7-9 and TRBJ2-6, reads DTGVSQNPRHKITKRGQNVTFRCDPISEHNRLYWYRQTLGQGPEFLTYFQNEAQLEKSRLLSDRFSAERPKGSFSTLEIQRTEQGDSAMYLCASSLGGSAGSSGANVLTFGAGSRLTVL.

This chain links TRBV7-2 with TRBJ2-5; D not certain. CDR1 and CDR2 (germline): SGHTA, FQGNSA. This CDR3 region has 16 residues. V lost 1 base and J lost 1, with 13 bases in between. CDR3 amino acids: CASSLGPGTLQETQYF. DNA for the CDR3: TGTGCCAGCAGCTTAGGGCCAGGAACCCTCCAAGAGACCCAGTACTTC. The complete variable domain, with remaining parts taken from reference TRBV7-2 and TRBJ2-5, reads GAGVSQSPSNKVTEKGKDVELRCDPISGHTALYWYRQSLGQGLEFLIYFQGNSAPDKSGLPSDRFSAERTGGSVSTLTIQRTQQEDSAVYLCASSLGPGTLQETQYFGPGTRLLVL.

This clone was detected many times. This chain's CDR3 is CASSPVGSSYGYTF. In nucleotides, the CDR3 is TGTGCCAGCAGCCCCGTGGGGAGTTCCTATGGCTACACCTTC. The V call is TRBV7-2, the J call TRBJ1-2; D call uncertain. CDR1 is SGHTA and CDR2 is FQGNSA in the germline V gene. The CDR3 spans 14 residues. Trimming took off 5 bases at V and 4 bases at J, with 14 bases between the two ends. The full variable domain, completed using reference TRBV7-2 and TRBJ1-2, is GAGVSQSPSNKVTEKGKDVELRCDPISGHTALYWYRQSLGQGLEFLIYFQGNSAPDKSGLPSDRFSAERTGGSVSTLTIQRTQQEDSAVYLCASSPVGSSYGYTFGSGTRLTVV.